This record concerns one TCR beta chain sequence. It has no known antigen specificity. Per-base qualities were not stored, and no clone one base away is much larger. The data stem from a study of blood T cell repertoires in COVID-19 (dated by TCRdb to about 2020). In terms of the full investigation: Samples covering the acute and convalescent phases of COVID-19 were provided by collaborators in the United States, Italy and Spain. Subjects who had been exposed to COVID-19, were actively infected with it, or had recovered from it provided the deeply sampled blood TCRbeta repertoires that made up the dataset. The prospective study material was composed of cDNA or gDNA derived from T cells, B-cell-depleted T cells, or PBMCs. A freely available public database, intended as a resource for researchers studying the immune response to SARS-CoV-2, is where the repertoires were released. Where available, HLA class I and class II types were obtained from metadata supplied by the sample provider rather than from assay-based typing. Samples came from the ongoing ImmuneRACE study (first 160 participants) plus 1,254 subjects from 6 global collaborators. Nearly every sample came with metadata listing a de-identified subject ID, COVID-19 status, age in years and sex.

Unmatched junction bases come to 3, with V trimmed by 4 bases and J by 1 base. The CDR3 starts with the cysteine, ends with the phenylalanine, and has 13 residues. The kept DNA is CDR3 alone, 39 bases in frame from the first base. CDR1 and CDR2 are drawn from the germline V gene: SQVTM, ANQGSEA. The investigation overall reported the following: Clinical and demographic metadata were provided uncurated, with the amount varying by source and participant.

The immunoSEQ Assay, a bias-controlled multiplex PCR, was used to amplify TCRbeta CDR3 regions from genomic DNA. From the authors' description of their analysis: Nucleated cell counts per sample were estimated from amplification of reference gene primers within the assay. Sequence reads were collapsed and filtered to measure the absolute abundance of every unique TCRbeta CDR3 rearrangement. Productive Simpson clonality was computed per sample as the square root of Simpson's diversity index over productive rearrangements. As stored in TCRdb, this immuneACCESS dataset retains in-frame rearrangements with V and J assigned. A fraction of the clones does not appear; measured against another copy, unresolved V genes explain less than half of the discrepancy, and the remainder lacks a known reason. V and J calls and clone size are as listed in that table; D and trimming were resolved from the DNA. The sample table records 150,000 to 170,000 clones; around four fifths of these occur just once. More than 5.5% of the sample is held by the ten biggest clonotypes.

Participants in the prospective study were aged roughly 18 to 100 years, lived in under 30 United States geographic areas, and enrolled through a virtual design. Cohort assignment in the prospective study relied on participant-reported clinical history from a screening survey and a study questionnaire. For ImmuneRACE Cohort 3, a participant was defined as recovered based on two consecutive negative NP/OP PCR tests, clearance by a healthcare professional, or resolution of symptoms. Each participant in the prospective study had whole blood, serum and a nasopharyngeal or oropharyngeal swab collected by mobile phlebotomists. Over an approximately two-month period, participants in the prospective study had the option of providing additional blood draws and questionnaires. Before DNA extraction, prospective study blood samples were shipped either frozen or at room temperature.

The receptor comes from a man in his fifties or sixties who had recovered from COVID-19. Here the chain combines TRBV29-1 and TRBJ2-7, with 8 bases in between that match TRBD1. Sequences were obtained from PBMCs or T cells enriched from blood (not recorded which). In nucleotides, the sequence is TGCAGCGTTGTAGGACAGGGTTCCTACGAGCAGTACTTC. It is translated as CSVVGQGSYEQYF.